Shown below are 9 T cell receptor beta chains from a single sample sequenced in a study of T cells after yellow fever vaccination. TCRdb itself ran the 5' RACE reads through MiXCR, one entry per CDR3 protein. The data show 450,000 to 600,000 distinct CDR3 sequences, about 13% seen once. The material was PBMCs, obtained on the day of the yellow fever booster vaccination. The receptors derive from a man younger than 45 who received the YFV17D yellow fever vaccine.

This clonotype occurred a few times. The V and J genes are TRBV4-2 and TRBJ2-1, with TRBD2 identical over 10 bases. The ends lost 0 bases at V and 9 bases at J; junction bases unmatched: 5. Germline CDR1 reads LGHNA; CDR2 reads YNFKEQ. The CDR3 runs to 15 residues. The CDR3 protein is CASSQEASGSVEQFF. The CDR3 nucleotides read TGTGCCAGCAGCCAAGAGGCTAGCGGGAGCGTTGAGCAGTTCTTC.

The genes are TRBV7-2 and TRBJ2-1, with 7 bases fitting TRBD2. V dropped 5 bases and J dropped 1; count of bases not matched to a gene: 8. The length of the CDR3 is 16 residues. CDR1 SGHTA and CDR2 FQGNSA come from the germline V gene. The CDR3 region has the DNA TGTGCCAGCAGCCTCCGGGCGGGGGTATCCTACAATGAGCAGTTCTTC. It specifies CASSLRAGVSYNEQFF.

In its sample, this clonotype is medium-sized. The chain uses TRBV7-2 and TRBJ2-3; 11 positions agree with TRBD1. In germline, CDR1 is SGHTA, CDR2 FQGNSA. CDR3 length: 17 amino acids. The V gene end was trimmed by 1 base and the J gene end by 1 base; junction bases not matched to a gene: 4. This chain's CDR3 is CASSLVGTGGRTDTQYF. The CDR3, as DNA: TGTGCCAGCAGCTTAGTAGGGACAGGGGGGCGCACAGATACGCAGTATTTT. The entire variable domain, with the rest obtained from reference TRBV7-2 and TRBJ2-3, is as follows: GAGVSQSPSNKVTEKGKDVELRCDPISGHTALYWYRQSLGQGLEFLIYFQGNSAPDKSGLPSDRFSAERTGGSVSTLTIQRTQQEDSAVYLCASSLVGTGGRTDTQYFGPGTRLTVL.

This clonotype was counted between two and nine times. The chain has TRBV7-8 and TRBJ2-3; D gene ambiguous. The CDR3 covers 14 residues. Germline V gene data show CDR1 as SGHVS and CDR2 as FQNEAQ. The V gene lost 1 base and the J gene lost 14 bases, with 19 bases spanning the gap. This chain's CDR3 is CASSLDQYVPSSYF. CDR3 in DNA: TGTGCCAGCAGCTTAGATCAGTACGTCCCTTCGTCGTATTTT. The variable domain in full, with the rest retrieved from reference TRBV7-8 and TRBJ2-3, is GAGVSQSPRYKVAKRGQDVALRCDPISGHVSLFWYQQALGQGPEFLTYFQNEAQLDKSGLPSDRFFAERPEGSVSTLKIQRTQQEDSAVYLCASSLDQYVPSSYFGPGTRLTVL.

The chain recombines TRBV7-2 with TRBJ1-3, with D unclear. The germline V gene encodes CDR1 SGHTA and CDR2 FQGNSA. Between the trimmed V and J ends, which lost 3 bases and 0 bases, there was a span of 9 bases. The CDR3 loop spans 15 amino acids. The DNA of the CDR3 is TGTGCCAGCAGCTTGATAGCAGGCTCTGGAAACACCATATATTTT. Residues: CASSLIAGSGNTIYF.

This clonotype was observed a few times. The chain combines TRBV25-1 with TRBJ1-6; D gene ambiguous. The CDR3 extends over 14 amino acids. Germline V gene lookup returns CDR1 MGHDK and CDR2 SYGVNS. Trimming removed 5 bases from V and 7 bases from J, with 12 bases in between. The CDR3 protein is CASSRAMVNSPLHF. The CDR3, as DNA: TGTGCCAGCAGTCGGGCCATGGTCAATTCACCCCTCCACTTT.

This chain connects TRBV4-3 to TRBJ2-6; D gene ambiguous. Germline assignment: CDR1 LGHNA and CDR2 YSLEER. The CDR3 has 15 residues. Trimming pared 0 bases from V and 9 bases from J, leaving 12 bases between. The CDR3 reads CASSQDGPPVNVLTF. In DNA, the CDR3 is TGCGCCAGCAGCCAAGATGGGCCCCCGGTCAACGTCCTGACTTTC.

This clonotype was observed a few times. The V gene is TRBV25-1, the J gene TRBJ2-7; unclear D gene. Trimming shortened V by 3 bases and J by 3 bases, and 15 bases separated the two germline ends. Germline CDR1 and CDR2: MGHDK and SYGVNS. The CDR3 loop spans 15 amino acids. The CDR3 bases are TGTGCCAGCAGTGAGGAAGGGTCCGCCCGCTACGAGCAGTACTTC. Amino acids: CASSEEGSARYEQYF.

The sample holds many counts of this clonotype. The J gene is TRBJ2-1, the V gene TRBV20-1; D may be TRBD1 or TRBD2 (5 bases each). Germline CDR1 is DFQATT and CDR2 is SNEGSKA (reference sequence). The CDR3 totals 13 residues. Trimming left V 6 bases short and J 5 bases short, with 14 bases between. The CDR3, as DNA: TGCAGTGCCGCGAACTGGGGGAACAATGAGCAGTTCTTC. This sequence encodes CSAANWGNNEQFF.